This paragraph reports one T cell receptor (beta chain). TCRdb used MiXCR to reprocess the PCR reads, holding one entry per CDR3 protein. The table lists about 640,000 distinct CDR3 sequences, just under 20% of them singletons. The data are from a study of molecular identifiers for immune sequencing clone quantification. This CDR3 is built from 14 residues. The junction had 11 bases not matched to a gene; V was cut back by 5 bases and J by 7 bases. The germline V gene encodes CDR1 SGHDN and CDR2 FVKESK. This chain joins TRBV14 and TRBJ2-7, with 7 bases lining up with TRBD2. The receptor was derived from a human donor in good health. Some libraries in this study had Jurkat cell RNA spiked in. Input material: naive CD8+ T cells from blood, with Jurkat cell RNA spiked in. The subset here: FACS-sorted CD8+CD4-CCR7+CD45RA+ naive T cells. CDR3 in DNA: TGTGCCAGCAGCACCGACGGAGGGCGGGGGGAGCAGTACTTC. Its protein is CASSTDGGRGEQYF.